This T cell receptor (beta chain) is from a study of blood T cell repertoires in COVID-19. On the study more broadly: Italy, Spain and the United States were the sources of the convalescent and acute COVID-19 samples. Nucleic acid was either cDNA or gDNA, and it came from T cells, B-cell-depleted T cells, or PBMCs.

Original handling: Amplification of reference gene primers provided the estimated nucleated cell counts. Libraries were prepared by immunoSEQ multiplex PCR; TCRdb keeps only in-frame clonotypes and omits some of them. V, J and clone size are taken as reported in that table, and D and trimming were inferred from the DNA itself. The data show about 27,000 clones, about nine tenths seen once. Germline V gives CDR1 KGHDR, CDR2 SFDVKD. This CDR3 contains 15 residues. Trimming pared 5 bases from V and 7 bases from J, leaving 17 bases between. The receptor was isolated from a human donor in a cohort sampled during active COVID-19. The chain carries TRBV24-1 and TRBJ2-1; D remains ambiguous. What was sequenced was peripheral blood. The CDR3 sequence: CATSAPGAVLNEQFF. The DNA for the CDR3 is TGTGCCACCAGTGCTCCCGGCGCGGTCTTGAATGAGCAGTTCTTC.